These 13 T cell receptor beta chains share one sample of origin, sequenced in a study of blood T cells in healthy people across ages. Using a J-beta primer mix together with a sample-barcoded 5' primer, a second PCR was run for about 6 to 11 cycles. TCRdb re-called the 5' RACE reads with MiXCR, one entry per CDR3 protein. The table shows some 640,000 distinct CDR3 sequences, with around 48% occurring only once. Sequenced: blood. These receptors were collected from a woman aged 60-70 years in good health.

The chain uses TRBV5-6 and TRBJ2-1; 8 bases fit TRBD2. This CDR3 contains 15 residues. Looked up from germline, CDR1 is SGHDT and CDR2 is YYEEEE. Trimming removed 4 bases from V and 5 bases from J; junction bases left unmatched: 8. The CDR3 region is CASSPTAGENNEQFF. DNA of the CDR3: TGTGCCAGCAGCCCTACAGCGGGAGAGAACAATGAGCAGTTCTTC.

A remark on this clonotype: Germline is not matched at one junction end, which may reflect a read error. V usage is TRBV9 and J usage is TRBJ2-5; 10 nucleotides align to TRBD1. Germline V gene data show CDR1 as SGDLS and CDR2 as YYNGEE. The CDR3 covers 16 residues. CDR3 sequence: CASSSGTGDPGETQYF. Here the CDR3 DNA reads TGCGCCAGCAGCTCCGGGACAGGGGACCCCGGGGAGACCCAGTACTTC.

J is TRBJ2-5 and V is TRBV6-2 or TRBV6-3, with D hard to call. Trimming pared 2 bases from V and 4 bases from J, leaving 2 bases between. CDR1 MNHEY and CDR2 SVGEGT come from the germline V gene. This CDR3 is built from 11 residues. The CDR3 sequence is CASSYPETQYF. The CDR3 DNA is TGTGCCAGCAGTTACCCAGAGACCCAGTACTTC.

Only a few counts were recorded for this clonotype. V and J are TRBV27 and TRBJ2-3; 9 bases are shared with TRBD2. The CDR3 length is 17 residues. After removal of 2 bases from V and 5 bases from J, the junction contained 11 bases not matched to a gene. Germline V gene data show CDR1 as MNHEY and CDR2 as SMNVEV (reference sequence). The CDR3 region is CASSLRDPGLAVDTQYF. CDR3 in DNA: TGTGCCAGCAGTTTACGCGACCCGGGACTAGCAGTAGATACGCAGTATTTT.

The chain links TRBV4-2 to TRBJ1-6; 7 nucleotides match TRBD1. Germline lookup yields CDR1 LGHNA and CDR2 YNFKEQ. V lost 4 bases to trimming and J lost 5 bases; unmatched junction nucleotides: 8. The CDR3 runs to 16 residues. CDR3 nucleotide sequence: TGTGCCAGCAGCCCGACAGGGAACTATCATAATTCACCCCTCCACTTT. This encodes CASSPTGNYHNSPLHF.

The genes are TRBV20-1 and TRBJ2-3, with a tentative D call TRBD1 (5 bases). The CDR3 has 16 residues. Germline V CDR1 and CDR2: DFQATT, SNEGSKA (reference sequence). The V gene lost 6 bases and the J gene lost 2 bases, with 21 bases spanning the gap. This CDR3 reads CSASPRTPIFTDTQYF. As DNA, the CDR3 is TGCAGTGCGAGCCCCCGGACACCTATATTCACAGATACGCAGTATTTT.

The chain joins TRBV20-1 to TRBJ1-1; 8 nucleotides agree with TRBD1. The CDR3 has 15 residues. J lost 0 bases, V lost 4 bases, and 7 bases had no gene match. From germline, CDR1 is DFQATT and CDR2 SNEGSKA (reference sequence). The CDR3 sequence: CSAKLTGELNTEAFF. CDR3 sequence (DNA): TGCAGTGCTAAATTGACAGGGGAACTGAACACTGAAGCTTTCTTT.

This chain links TRBV27 with TRBJ2-7; 9 bases match TRBD1. The CDR3 runs 17 residues. V was pared by 0 bases and J by 5 bases, with 11 bases of the junction left unmatched. CDR1 is MNHEY and CDR2 is SMNVEV in the germline V gene (reference sequence). Written as DNA, the CDR3 is TGTGCCAGCAGTTTATCGATAGTGGGGACAGGGATCAACGAGCAGTACTTC. It translates to CASSLSIVGTGINEQYF.

The CDR3 spells CAWSGGGSGANVLTF. CDR3 in DNA: TGTGCCTGGAGTGGGGGGGGATCTGGGGCCAACGTCCTGACTTTC. This sequence joins TRBV30 and TRBJ2-6; 7 positions agree with TRBD2. Losses at the gene ends were 1 base for V and 1 base for J; bases not matched to a gene: 1. The length of the CDR3 is 15 residues. Germline V lookup: CDR1 GTSNPN, CDR2 SVGIG (reference sequence).

This clonotype was seen a few times. The chain combines TRBV29-1 with TRBJ1-1, with D uncertain. This CDR3 is built from 13 residues. Germline-derived CDR1 and CDR2 are SQVTM and ANQGSEA. Trimming cost V 4 bases and J 0 bases, with 9 bases left between them. The CDR3 loop reads CSVVRPVNTEAFF. In DNA form, the CDR3 reads TGCAGCGTTGTGCGGCCCGTGAACACTGAAGCTTTCTTT.

V and J are TRBV28 and TRBJ2-5, with a tentative D call TRBD2 (5 bases). This CDR3 has 15 amino acids. Trimming removed 7 bases at V and 1 base at J, with 16 bases between. Germline CDR1 and CDR2: MDHEN and SYDVKM. The CDR3 region is CASTLSGGLQETQYF. For the CDR3, the DNA is TGTGCCAGCACCCTGAGCGGAGGTCTCCAAGAGACCCAGTACTTC.

This clonotype was observed a handful of times. The chain carries TRBV9 and TRBJ1-4; D perhaps matches TRBD1 (6 bases). The ends were cut back, 3 bases at V and 2 bases at J, with 8 bases in the middle. The germline V gene has CDR1 SGDLS and CDR2 YYNGEE. This CDR3 comprises 14 residues. The CDR3 region has the DNA TGTGCCAGCAGCGGAGGGGGGACTAATGAAAAACTGTTTTTT. It codes for CASSGGGTNEKLFF.

The chain joins TRBV4-3 to TRBJ1-2, with a weak D call TRBD1 (6 bases). In germline, CDR1 is LGHNA, CDR2 YSLEER. The CDR3 contains 15 residues. V dropped 0 bases and J dropped 4 bases, with 12 bases sitting between them. CDR3: CASSQDQGTSYGYTF. The CDR3 region has the DNA TGCGCCAGCAGCCAAGATCAAGGGACAAGCTATGGCTACACCTTC.